This is a list of T cell receptor beta chains from one sample in a study of T cells after yellow fever vaccination. TCRdb recomputed calls from the 5' RACE reads with MiXCR, one row per CDR3 protein. This repertoire shows around 590,000 distinct CDR3 sequences, 9% to 15% found once; its top ten account for about 15%. The sample in question was PBMCs, obtained on the day of the yellow fever booster vaccination. The receptors here all came from a man aged 30-40 years who received the YFV17D yellow fever vaccine. Each CDR3 is given with its conserved first and last residue. A D gene is named only where the DNA matches it firmly. Part of the rows lack a size; the others show once, few, many or a class for expanded clones.

d_gene,len,abundance,j_gene,v_gene,CDR3aa,CDR3nt
TRBD1,15,-,TRBJ2-1,TRBV5-1,CASSRQGALYNEQFF,TGCGCCAGCAGCAGACAGGGAGCCCTTTACAATGAGCAGTTCTTC
-,16,few,TRBJ2-5,TRBV6-5,CASSYSGTLGQETQYF,TGTGCCAGCAGTTACTCGGGGACTTTGGGGCAAGAGACCCAGTACTTC
TRBD1,15,many,TRBJ2-7,TRBV15,CATSVTGTANYEQYF,TGTGCCACCAGCGTCACCGGGACAGCGAACTACGAGCAGTACTTC
-,17,-,TRBJ1-6,TRBV5-1,CASSLAATLSGNSPLHF,TGCGCCAGCAGCTTGGCGGCTACTCTAAGCGGTAATTCACCCCTCCACTTT
-,13,few,TRBJ2-5,TRBV2,CASSEEGFETQYF,TGTGCCAGCAGTGAAGAGGGATTTGAGACCCAGTACTTC
TRBD2,17,few,TRBJ2-7,TRBV7-2,CASSLAAGTSSYYEQYF,TGTGCCAGCAGCTTAGCGGCCGGGACTAGCAGTTACTACGAGCAGTACTTC
TRBD1,15,few,TRBJ2-2,TRBV28,CASRLLDREVGELFF,TGTGCCAGCAGGTTACTGGACAGGGAGGTCGGGGAGCTGTTTTTT
TRBD1,15,-,TRBJ2-5,TRBV7-9,CASSPADREMETQYF,TGTGCCAGCAGCCCCGCGGACAGGGAGATGGAGACCCAGTACTTC
TRBD1,15,few,TRBJ2-5,TRBV20-1,CSAREFRTGMETQYF,TGCAGTGCTAGAGAATTTAGGACAGGGATGGAGACCCAGTACTTC
-,14,many,TRBJ2-3,TRBV12-3/TRBV12-4,CASSASLGTDTQYF,TGTGCCAGCAGTGCTAGCTTGGGGACAGATACGCAGTATTTT
TRBD1,13,few,TRBJ2-7,TRBV20-1,CSAIGQGYYEQYF,TGCAGTGCCATAGGACAGGGGTACTACGAGCAGTACTTC
TRBD2,18,-,TRBJ2-2,TRBV6-5,CASSYRLAGDRDTGELFF,TGTGCCAGCAGTTACCGACTAGCGGGAGATAGGGACACCGGGGAGCTGTTTTTT
-,14,-,TRBJ2-6,TRBV3-1,CASSQGDGANVLTF,TGTGCCAGCAGCCAAGGGGATGGGGCCAACGTCCTGACTTTC
TRBD1,16,many,TRBJ1-2,TRBV27,CASSGTRTGGLYGYTF,TGTGCCAGCAGTGGCACACGCACAGGGGGTCTTTATGGCTACACCTTC
-,12,-,TRBJ2-1,TRBV15,CATSRDWGRPFF,TGTGCCACCAGCAGAGACTGGGGGCGGCCGTTCTTC
TRBD1,16,-,TRBJ2-3,TRBV6-5,CASSYSGTGSTDTQYF,TGTGCCAGCAGTTACTCCGGGACAGGGAGCACAGATACGCAGTATTTT
-,13,few,TRBJ2-5,TRBV29-1,CSVVGSAPKTQYF,TGCAGCGTTGTAGGGTCGGCGCCAAAGACCCAGTACTTC
TRBD2,15,-,TRBJ2-7,TRBV7-9,CAGSLAGAGSYEQYF,TGTGCCGGCAGCTTAGCGGGGGCAGGGTCCTACGAGCAGTACTTC
-,17,-,TRBJ2-6,TRBV7-9,CASSFLVPGPGANVLTF,TGTGCCAGCAGCTTTTTAGTCCCAGGCCCGGGGGCCAACGTCCTGACTTTC
-,14,-,TRBJ1-1,TRBV7-2,CASSSKTLNTEAFF,TGTGCCAGCAGCAGCAAGACACTAAACACTGAAGCTTTCTTT
-,13,few,TRBJ2-4,TRBV27,CASSPYRGNIQYF,TGTGCCAGCAGTCCCTATCGGGGTAACATTCAGTACTTC
-,14,-,TRBJ2-3,TRBV7-2,CASSLMAEIDTQYF,TGTGCCAGCAGCTTAATGGCGGAAATAGATACGCAGTATTTT
-,18,few,TRBJ1-5,TRBV6-2/TRBV6-3,CASTPDRPIAHSNQPQHF,TGTGCCAGCACACCAGACAGGCCGATCGCACATAGCAATCAGCCCCAGCATTTT
-,16,few,TRBJ2-1,TRBV18,CASSPRVPSSYNEQFF,TGTGCCAGCTCACCAAGAGTCCCGAGCTCCTACAATGAGCAGTTCTTC
-,15,-,TRBJ1-6,TRBV5-1,CASSSTGALNPTLHF,TGCGCCAGCAGCTCGACCGGGGCTTTGAATCCGACGCTCCACTTT
-,12,few,TRBJ1-6,TRBV9,CASSAGNSPLHF,TGTGCCAGCAGCGCCGGTAATTCACCCCTCCACTTT
-,11,few,TRBJ2-3,TRBV12-3/TRBV12-4,CASGARDTQYF,TGTGCCAGCGGGGCTCGGGATACGCAGTATTTT